These 29 T cell receptor beta chains were sequenced from one sample in a study of blood T cell repertoires in COVID-19. TCRdb's copy holds only in-frame clones and misses some; the assay was immunoSEQ multiplex PCR. Of some 64,000 clones detected, about 88% appear once; the ten largest clones hold 3% to 4.5%. Sequenced sample: peripheral blood. These receptor sequences come from a man in his 70s with acute or convalescent COVID-19.

This chain connects TRBV27 to TRBJ2-7; TRBD1 matches at 7 bases. The germline CDR1 and CDR2 sequences are MNHEY and SMNVEV (reference sequence). J was trimmed by 6 bases and V by 3 bases; bases with no gene match: 5. The length of the CDR3 is 13 residues. This CDR3 reads CASSLRGLGEQYF. In DNA, the CDR3 is TGTGCCAGCAGTTTGAGGGGGCTGGGCGAGCAGTACTTC.

This sequence joins TRBV30 and TRBJ2-7, with D tentatively TRBD2 (6 bases). The germline V gene has CDR1 GTSNPN and CDR2 SVGIG (reference sequence). The CDR3 has 15 residues. Trimming took off 3 bases at V and 3 bases at J, with 18 bases between the two ends. This CDR3 is CAWSPGGAAVYEQYF. The CDR3 bases are TGTGCCTGGAGCCCCGGCGGGGCGGCCGTCTACGAGCAGTACTTC.

Notes on this clone: A read error may produce the germline difference seen at one junction end. J is TRBJ2-1 and V is TRBV19; TRBD2 aligns across 8 bases. Germline values: CDR1 LNHDA, CDR2 SQIVND (reference sequence). The CDR3 spans 13 residues. Here the CDR3 reads CASSGPGTRVRLF. Here the CDR3 DNA reads TGTGCCAGTAGTGGGCCCGGGACTAGAGTTAGGCTCTTC.

J is TRBJ2-5 and V is TRBV5-8, with 14 bases lining up with TRBD2. V trimming: 4 bases; J trimming: 0 bases; junction bases outside the gene matches: 8. The CDR3 contains 18 residues. Per the germline V gene, CDR1 is SGHTS and CDR2 is YDEGEE. CDR3 residues: CASSPGTSGGAYQETQYF. As DNA, the CDR3 is TGTGCCAGCAGCCCCGGGACTAGCGGGGGAGCGTACCAAGAGACCCAGTACTTC.

J is TRBJ1-6 and V is TRBV11-2, with 10 bases that match TRBD1. In germline, CDR1 is SGHAT, CDR2 FQNNGV. J was trimmed by 10 bases and V by 5 bases; bases with no gene match: 8. This CDR3 spans 15 amino acids. The CDR3, as DNA: TGTGCCAGCAGCGTCGGGACAGGGGTAGTCTCACCCCTCCACTTT. Amino acid sequence: CASSVGTGVVSPLHF. Full variable domain (rest looked up from reference TRBV11-2 and TRBJ1-6): EAGVAQSPRYKIIEKRQSVAFWCNPISGHATLYWYQQILGQGPKLLIQFQNNGVVDDSQLPKDRFSAERLKGVDSTLKIQPAKLEDSAVYLCASSVGTGVVSPLHFGNGTRLTVT.

The count of this clone is one. V usage is TRBV19 and J usage is TRBJ1-1, with D possibly TRBD1 on 6 matching bases. The germline CDR1 and CDR2 sequences are LNHDA and SQIVND (reference sequence). With 7 bases removed from V and 4 bases from J, the gap between germline ends came to 13 bases. This CDR3 comprises 13 residues. The CDR3: CASIVGGGTEAFF. The CDR3 DNA sequence: TGTGCCAGTATCGTAGGGGGTGGCACTGAAGCTTTCTTT.

The rearrangement uses TRBV7-2 and TRBJ2-1; D uncertain. From germline, CDR1 is SGHTA and CDR2 FQGNSA. V was pared by 3 bases and J by 10 bases, with 13 bases between. This CDR3 is built from 13 residues. CDR3 nucleotides: TGTGCCAGCAGCTTCCACTCTTTAGTGGAGCAGTTCTTC. It specifies CASSFHSLVEQFF. The complete variable domain, with remaining parts taken from reference TRBV7-2 and TRBJ2-1, reads GAGVSQSPSNKVTEKGKDVELRCDPISGHTALYWYRQSLGQGLEFLIYFQGNSAPDKSGLPSDRFSAERTGGSVSTLTIQRTQQEDSAVYLCASSFHSLVEQFFGPGTRLTVL.

The DNA of the CDR3 is TGTGCCAGCAGCCCCAGGGATTACACTGAAGCTTTCTTT. Its translation: CASSPRDYTEAFF. The V call is TRBV7-8, the J call TRBJ1-1; D might be TRBD1 (5 bases). The CDR3 runs 13 residues. V was trimmed by 5 bases and J by 3 bases, leaving 10 bases between them. Per the germline V gene, CDR1 is SGHVS and CDR2 is FQNEAQ.

V and J are TRBV7-2 and TRBJ1-2; TRBD1 might be the D (5 bases). V shed 6 bases and J shed 1 base, with 12 bases lying between them. The CDR3 is 14 residues long. In germline, CDR1 is SGHTA, CDR2 FQGNSA. The CDR3 reads CASRGGGSNYGYTF. The DNA for the CDR3 is TGTGCCAGCAGGGGGGGTGGTAGTAACTATGGCTACACCTTC.

In the case of this clone: The germline gene is not matched at one end of the junction; a read error may be the cause. The rearrangement joins TRBV19 to TRBJ2-1; TRBD2 matches at 10 bases. CDR1 LNHDA and CDR2 SQIVND come from the germline V gene (reference sequence). The CDR3 runs to 15 residues. The DNA of the CDR3 is TGTGCCAGTAGTAGGGGAGATACTAGCGGGGCTCCCGGGGTCTTC. Translation gives CASSRGDTSGAPGVF.

The chain uses TRBV3-1 (or the pseudogene TRBV3-2) and TRBJ2-1; TRBD2 agrees at 9 bases. Germline CDR1 is LGHDT and CDR2 is YNNKEL (reference sequence). V lost 5 bases and J lost 7; bases outside the gene matches: 12. The CDR3 is 16 amino acids. CDR3 in amino acids: CASSSHLAGMGNEQFF. Written as DNA, the CDR3 is TGTGCCAGCAGCTCCCATCTAGCGGGGATGGGGAATGAGCAGTTCTTC.

This clone was seen only a few times. The CDR3 nucleotides are TGTGCCAGCAGTTTAAGAGGGCTAGGGGGTTACACCTTC. Protein product: CASSLRGLGGYTF. The chain employs TRBV12-3 or TRBV12-4 and TRBJ1-2, with D perhaps matching TRBD1 (6 bases). The length of the CDR3 is 13 residues. V was pared by 2 bases and J by 11 bases, with 15 bases between.

The V call is TRBV7-6, the J call TRBJ2-1; 8 bases fit TRBD2. CDR3 length equals 17 residues. The germline V gene encodes CDR1 SGHVS and CDR2 FNYEAQ. Trimming cost V 1 base and J 2 bases; bases outside gene matches: 7. CDR3 amino acids: CASSLEGGGGPYNEQFF. DNA of the CDR3: TGTGCCAGCAGCTTAGAGGGCGGCGGGGGGCCCTACAATGAGCAGTTCTTC.

The V call is TRBV4-3, the J call TRBJ1-4; no reliable D call. From germline, CDR1 is LGHNA and CDR2 YSLEER. V shed 0 bases and J shed 4 bases, with 12 bases lying between them. The CDR3 totals 16 residues. CDR3: CASSQDSWQNNEKLFF. The DNA for the CDR3 is TGCGCCAGCAGCCAAGATTCTTGGCAGAATAATGAAAAACTGTTTTTT.

The sample holds a few counts of this clone. V and J are TRBV19 and TRBJ2-6; 9 bases agree with TRBD1. Germline loops: CDR1 LNHDA, CDR2 SQIVND (reference sequence). After removal of 5 bases from V and 0 bases from J, the junction contained 11 bases not matched to a gene. This CDR3 has 19 amino acids. The CDR3 reads CASSPEQGAWISGANVLTF. The CDR3 DNA follows: TGTGCCAGTAGTCCCGAACAGGGGGCCTGGATCTCTGGGGCCAACGTCCTGACTTTC.

V gene TRBV7-2 combines with J gene TRBJ2-1; TRBD2 agrees at 11 bases. This CDR3 is 15 amino acids long. The junction had 5 bases not matched to a gene; V was cut back by 4 bases and J by 6 bases. From germline, CDR1 is SGHTA and CDR2 FQGNSA. The CDR3 reads CASSSTGLAGNEQFF. The CDR3 nucleotides read TGTGCCAGCAGCTCAACCGGACTAGCGGGCAATGAGCAGTTCTTC.

The rearrangement uses TRBV5-1 and TRBJ2-2; 8 bases fit TRBD1. V lost 10 bases and J lost 2; bases outside the gene matches: 7. The CDR3 is made up of 14 amino acids. The V gene's germline CDR1 is SGHRS and CDR2 YFSETQ. The CDR3 loop reads CASWTGINTGELFF. CDR3 nucleotides: TGCGCCTCATGGACAGGGATAAACACCGGGGAGCTGTTTTTT.

The chain employs TRBV25-1 and TRBJ1-2, with D unresolved. CDR1 is MGHDK and CDR2 is SYGVNS in the germline V gene. The CDR3 has 15 residues. Trimming took 6 bases from V and 4 from J, leaving 18 bases between them. CDR3 sequence reads: CASRVKRRCPYGYTF. CDR3 nucleotides: TGTGCCAGCAGGGTCAAGAGGCGGTGCCCCTATGGCTACACCTTC.

The V call is TRBV6-5, the J call TRBJ2-5; tentative D call: TRBD1 (5 bases). Germline V lookup: CDR1 MNHEY, CDR2 SVGAGI. The V end lost 2 bases, the J end lost 8 bases, and 18 bases lay between the germline ends. There are 15 residues in the CDR3. CDR3 amino acids: CASSYTPPGPETQYF. In DNA, the CDR3 is TGTGCCAGCAGTTACACACCTCCAGGGCCTGAAACCCAGTACTTC.

The chain is built from TRBV14 and TRBJ1-3; D is undetermined. Germline lookup yields CDR1 SGHDN and CDR2 FVKESK. This CDR3 comprises 13 residues. The V end was cut by 3 bases, the J end by 3 bases, with 6 bases between. The CDR3 coding sequence is TGTGCCAGCAGCCATGCGGGTGGAAACACCATATATTTT. The encoded protein is CASSHAGGNTIYF.

This clone was detected a few times. The J gene is TRBJ1-1, the V gene TRBV6-1; D not certain. Trimming took 2 bases from V and 2 from J, leaving 12 bases between them. The CDR3 sequence is 15 residues long. Germline CDR1 is MNHNS and CDR2 is SASEGT. CDR3 loop: CASSEQNRPNTEAFF. CDR3 bases: TGTGCCAGCAGTGAACAGAACAGACCTAACACTGAAGCTTTCTTT.

This clone turned up a few times. This chain uses TRBV19 with TRBJ1-2; TRBD1 matches 9 bases. J gave up 8 bases and V 10 bases, and 17 bases lay outside the gene matches. Germline V lookup: CDR1 LNHDA, CDR2 SQIVND (reference sequence). This CDR3 region has 15 residues. The CDR3 here is CATLVLGQGIAGYTF. CDR3 nucleotides: TGTGCCACTCTAGTCTTGGGACAGGGAATCGCCGGCTACACCTTC. The variable domain in full, with the rest retrieved from reference TRBV19 and TRBJ1-2, is DGGITQSPKYLFRKEGQNVTLSCEQNLNHDAMYWYRQDPGQGLRLIYYSQIVNDFQKGDIAEGYSVSREKKESFPLTVTSAQKNPTAFYLCATLVLGQGIAGYTFGSGTRLTVV.

V usage is TRBV15 and J usage is TRBJ1-2, with D unclear. V was shortened by 9 bases and J by 4 bases, with 15 bases between the two germline ends. The CDR3 runs 13 residues. The germline V gene encodes CDR1 LNHNV and CDR2 YYDKDF (reference sequence). CDR3 region: CATSVEASYGYTF. The CDR3 DNA reads as TGTGCCACGAGTGTAGAGGCCTCCTATGGCTACACCTTC. The full variable domain, rest sourced from reference TRBV15 and TRBJ1-2, is DAMVIQNPRYQVTQFGKPVTLSCSQTLNHNVMYWYQQKSSQAPKLLFHYYDKDFNNEADTPDNFQSRRPNTSFCFLDIRSPGLGDTAMYLCATSVEASYGYTFGSGTRLTVV.

The rearrangement links TRBV28 to TRBJ1-5; 8 bases are shared with TRBD1. The CDR3 has 19 residues. Germline assignment: CDR1 MDHEN and CDR2 SYDVKM. The V gene end was trimmed by 4 bases and the J gene end by 2 bases; junction bases not matched to a gene: 16. CDR3 coding DNA: TGTGCCAGCAGTTCCACAGGACAGGGTCGGGACAGTGGCAATCAGCCCCAGCATTTT. Residues: CASSSTGQGRDSGNQPQHF.

This chain links TRBV28 with TRBJ2-1, with a tentative D call TRBD2 (6 bases). In germline, CDR1 is MDHEN, CDR2 SYDVKM. This CDR3 is 16 amino acids long. The germline V and J ends were trimmed by 6 bases and 9 bases, with 24 bases remaining between them. The CDR3 DNA is TGTGCCAGCAGCCCAGTGGTGGCGCGGAGGGCGGGTGAGCAGTTCTTC. Its translation: CASSPVVARRAGEQFF.

J is TRBJ2-7 and V is TRBV28; 7 positions match TRBD1. J gave up 3 bases and V 7 bases, and 6 bases lay outside the gene matches. Germline V gene data show CDR1 as MDHEN and CDR2 as SYDVKM. The CDR3 is 13 amino acids. CDR3 sequence (DNA): TGTGCCAGCACTCGGGACAGCGACTACGAGCAGTACTTC. Translated: CASTRDSDYEQYF. Full variable domain (remainder filled in from reference TRBV28 and TRBJ2-7): DVKVTQSSRYLVKRTGEKVFLECVQDMDHENMFWYRQDPGLGLRLIYFSYDVKMKEKGDIPEGYSVSREKKERFSLILESASTNQTSMYLCASTRDSDYEQYFGPGTRLTVT.

A few counts support this clone. The V gene is TRBV19, the J gene TRBJ1-5, with D perhaps TRBD1 (5 bases). Trimming shortened V by 9 bases and J by 3 bases, and 18 bases separated the two germline ends. The CDR3 covers 15 residues. Germline-derived CDR1 and CDR2 are LNHDA and SQIVND (reference sequence). CDR3 in DNA: TGTGCCAGCCGGCAGTCAACAGGACACAATCAGCCCCAGCATTTT. Translating it yields CASRQSTGHNQPQHF.

The V and J genes are TRBV6-2 or TRBV6-3 and TRBJ2-7; possible D gene TRBD1, 6 bases. Germline CDR1 reads MNHEY; CDR2 reads SVGEGT. CDR3 size: 15 residues. The V end was cut by 5 bases, the J end by 3 bases, with 17 bases between. CDR3: CASSPRDNGFYEQYF. CDR3 DNA sequence: TGTGCCAGCAGTCCCCGGGACAATGGGTTCTACGAGCAGTACTTC.

The chain recombines TRBV18 with TRBJ2-2; 8 positions match TRBD1. V lost 1 base and J lost 6; bases outside the gene matches: 7. The CDR3 sequence is 16 residues long. Germline V gene data show CDR1 as KGHSH and CDR2 as LQKENI. The CDR3 here is CASSPRNRGAAGELFF. CDR3 nucleotides: TGTGCCAGCTCACCACGAAACAGGGGGGCCGCCGGGGAGCTGTTTTTT.